Listed below are T cell receptor beta chains from one sample, sequenced in a study of blood T cell repertoires in COVID-19. TCRdb's table, derived via immunoSEQ multiplex PCR, lists solely in-frame clones and lacks some. The sample contains 300,000 to 350,000 clones, around 90% of which appear only once. What was sequenced was PBMCs or T cells enriched from blood (not recorded which). The receptors shown here come from a woman aged 18-29 years with acute COVID-19. Each CDR3 is given with its conserved first and last residue. A D gene is named only where the DNA matches it firmly. Expanded clones are given a class, and other clones once, few, many or no size at all.

>TRBJ2-7|once|TRBV6-1|TRBD1
TGTGCCAGCAGTGAAGCCGGGGACAGAGTTACGTACGAGCAGTACTTC
CASSEAGDRVTYEQYF
>TRBJ1-5|NA|TRBV5-8|NA
TGTGCCAGCAGCTTGGCCGACAGTTATCAGCCCCAGCATTTT
CASSLADSYQPQHF
>TRBJ2-1|NA|TRBV19|TRBD2
TGTGCCAGTAGTATTTCCGGGACTAGCGGGATCGCCTACAATGAGCAGTTCTTC
CASSISGTSGIAYNEQFF
>TRBJ2-1|NA|TRBV19|TRBD2
TGTGCCAGTACCACCACTAGCGGGGGCCTTCTTGAGCAGTTCTTC
CASTTTSGGLLEQFF
>TRBJ1-1|NA|TRBV27|TRBD1
TGTGCCAGCAGTTCGCGACAGGGAAGGACTGAAGCTTTCTTT
CASSSRQGRTEAFF
>TRBJ1-3|NA|TRBV12-3/TRBV12-4|NA
TGTGCCAGCAACAGTCAGACCGGAAACACCATATATTTT
CASNSQTGNTIYF
>TRBJ1-5|NA|TRBV27|TRBD1
TGTGCCAGCAGTTCGATTCCAGGGGGTGGACAGCCCCAGCATTTT
CASSSIPGGGQPQHF
>TRBJ2-7|NA|TRBV18|TRBD1
TGTGCCAGCTCACCGTTAGTCGGGACAGGGGAGAGCGAGCAGTACTTC
CASSPLVGTGESEQYF
>TRBJ2-7|NA|TRBV28|TRBD2
TGTGCCAGCACCCTAGAGCGGGAGGTCCTCCACGAGCAGTACTTC
CASTLEREVLHEQYF
>TRBJ1-3|NA|TRBV2|NA
TGTGCCAGCAGGGGGGGACTGATCTCTGGAAACACCATATATTTT
CASRGGLISGNTIYF
>TRBJ2-4|NA|TRBV24-1|NA
TGTGCCTGTTGCGGAAGGGGCAAAAACATTCAGTACTTC
CACCGRGKNIQYF
>TRBJ2-7|NA|TRBV19|NA
TGTGACCTCGGCAGGGCCGCCTACGAGCAGTACTTC
CDLGRAAYEQYF
>TRBJ2-7|NA|TRBV5-8|TRBD1
TGTGCCAGCCGGAAAACAGGGGTTTCGTGGGAGCAGTACTTC
CASRKTGVSWEQYF
>TRBJ2-4|NA|TRBV28|TRBD2
TGTGCCAGCAGTTTAACTAGCGGGAGGGCCGTCAGGGCCAAAAACATTCAGTACTTC
CASSLTSGRAVRAKNIQYF
>TRBJ1-2|NA|TRBV7-2|TRBD1
TGTGCCAGCAGCCTCGACAGGGAAGAAGGCTACACCTTC
CASSLDREEGYTF
>TRBJ2-7|NA|TRBV28|TRBD1
TGTGCCAGCAGTTTCGGGACAGGGCCCTACGAGCAGTACTTC
CASSFGTGPYEQYF
>TRBJ1-1|NA|TRBV19|NA
TGTGCCAGTACCCCTAAGGGAGTGGGGATTGGAGCTTTCTTT
CASTPKGVGIGAFF
>TRBJ2-7|NA|TRBV28|TRBD2
TGTGCCAGCAGTCCCCTCCCTAGCGGGAGAGTAGAGCAGTACTTC
CASSPLPSGRVEQYF
>TRBJ2-1|NA|TRBV9|NA
TGTGCCAGCAGCCCCCGACAGCCGATGAGCTCCTACAATGAGCAGTTCTTC
CASSPRQPMSSYNEQFF
>TRBJ2-7|NA|TRBV6-6|NA
TGTGCCAGCAGTTACCTTATCCGGTCCTACGAGCAGTACTTC
CASSYLIRSYEQYF
>TRBJ2-7|NA|TRBV28|NA
TGTGCCAGCAGTTTATCCGCCCCAACTTACTACGAGCAGTACTTC
CASSLSAPTYYEQYF
>TRBJ2-7|few|TRBV3-1/TRBV3-2|TRBD2
TGTGCCAGCAGCCAAGACTGGGATAGCGGGAGCCTCTCCTACGAGCAGTACTTC
CASSQDWDSGSLSYEQYF
>TRBJ1-5|NA|TRBV19|NA
TGTGCCAGTAGTAGGGGGACAACTAGCAATCAGCCCCAGCATTTT
CASSRGTTSNQPQHF
>TRBJ1-2|NA|TRBV6-2/TRBV6-3|NA
TGTGCCAGCAGTTACTCTTGGGAGGGCTACACCTTC
CASSYSWEGYTF
>TRBJ1-1|NA|TRBV28|NA
TGTGCCAGCAGTTCCAACAGGGTTAACCTGATCACTGAAGCTTTCTTT
CASSSNRVNLITEAFF
>TRBJ2-3|NA|TRBV11-3|NA
TGTGCCAGCAGCTTAGTTACGGGAGCGGGCACAGATACGCAGTATTTT
CASSLVTGAGTDTQYF
>TRBJ1-5|NA|TRBV28|NA
TGTGCCAGCAGAGCTCGCAGACAGGTTCATAGCAATCAGCCCCAGCATTTT
CASRARRQVHSNQPQHF
>TRBJ1-5|NA|TRBV19|NA
TGTGCCACCGGCCCCGGGGGTGGGAATCAGCCCCAGCATTTT
CATGPGGGNQPQHF
>TRBJ2-1|NA|TRBV19|NA
TGTGCCAGTAGTAGCGGAACTCTACTTTACAATGAGCAGTTCTTC
CASSSGTLLYNEQFF
>TRBJ2-7|NA|TRBV18|TRBD2
TGTGCCAGCTCGCCTGGACTAGCCGGGGCACACGAGCAGTACTTC
CASSPGLAGAHEQYF
>TRBJ2-3|NA|TRBV7-6|TRBD2
TGTGCCAGCAGCCCGGGAGCGGGGGGAACAGATACGCAGTATTTT
CASSPGAGGTDTQYF
>TRBJ1-5|NA|TRBV19|NA
TGTGCCAGTAGCAGGGTCGTGGGGGCGACTGGCAATCAGCCCCAGCATTTT
CASSRVVGATGNQPQHF
>TRBJ1-1|once|TRBV5-1|NA
TGCGCCAGCACCCCGGATCGAGGTCCGTGGAACACTGAAGCTTTCTTT
CASTPDRGPWNTEAFF
>TRBJ1-1|NA|TRBV6-5|NA
TGTGCCAGCAGTTACGCCCCGGGAGTGAACACTGAAGCTTTCTTT
CASSYAPGVNTEAFF